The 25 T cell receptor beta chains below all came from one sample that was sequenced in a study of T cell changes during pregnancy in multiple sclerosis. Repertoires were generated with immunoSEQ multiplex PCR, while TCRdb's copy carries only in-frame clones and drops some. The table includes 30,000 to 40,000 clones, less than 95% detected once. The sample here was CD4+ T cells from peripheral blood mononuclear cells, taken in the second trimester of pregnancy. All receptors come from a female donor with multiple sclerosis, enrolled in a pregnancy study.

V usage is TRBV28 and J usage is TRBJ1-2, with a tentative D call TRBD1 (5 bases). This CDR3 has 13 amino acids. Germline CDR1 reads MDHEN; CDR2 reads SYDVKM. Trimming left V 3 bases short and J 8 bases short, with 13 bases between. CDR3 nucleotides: TGTGCCAGCAGTTTGCCGGGACTATGGGGCTACACCTTC. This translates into CASSLPGLWGYTF.

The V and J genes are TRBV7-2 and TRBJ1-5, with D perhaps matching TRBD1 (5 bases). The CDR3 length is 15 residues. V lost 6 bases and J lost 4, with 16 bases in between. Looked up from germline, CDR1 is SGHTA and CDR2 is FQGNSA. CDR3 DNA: TGTGCCAGCAGGTCTCAGGGAGGGGCTAATCAGCCCCAGCATTTT. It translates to CASRSQGGANQPQHF.

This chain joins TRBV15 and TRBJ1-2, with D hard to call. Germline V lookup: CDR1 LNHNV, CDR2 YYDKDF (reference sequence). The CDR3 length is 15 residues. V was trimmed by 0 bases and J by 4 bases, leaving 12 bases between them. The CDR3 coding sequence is TGTGCCACCAGCAGAGATTGGCAGGTCCCCTATGGCTACACCTTC. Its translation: CATSRDWQVPYGYTF.

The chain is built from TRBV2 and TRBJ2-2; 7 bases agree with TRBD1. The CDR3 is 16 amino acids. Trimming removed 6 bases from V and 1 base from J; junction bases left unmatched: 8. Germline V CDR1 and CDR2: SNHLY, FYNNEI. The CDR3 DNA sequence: TGTGCCAGCAGCTACGGACAGGAGATGAACACCGGGGAGCTGTTTTTT. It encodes CASSYGQEMNTGELFF.

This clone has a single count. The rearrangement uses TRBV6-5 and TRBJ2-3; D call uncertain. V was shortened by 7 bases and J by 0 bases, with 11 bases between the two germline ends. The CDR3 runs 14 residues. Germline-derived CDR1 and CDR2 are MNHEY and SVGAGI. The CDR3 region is CASTPPRSTDTQYF. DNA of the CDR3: TGTGCCAGCACTCCCCCTCGTAGCACAGATACGCAGTATTTT.

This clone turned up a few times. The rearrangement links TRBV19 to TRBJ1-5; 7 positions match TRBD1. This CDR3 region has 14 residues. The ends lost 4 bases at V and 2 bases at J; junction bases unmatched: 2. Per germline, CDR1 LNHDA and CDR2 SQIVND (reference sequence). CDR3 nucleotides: TGTGCCAGTAGTACTACAGGGGGCAATCAGCCCCAGCATTTT. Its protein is CASSTTGGNQPQHF.

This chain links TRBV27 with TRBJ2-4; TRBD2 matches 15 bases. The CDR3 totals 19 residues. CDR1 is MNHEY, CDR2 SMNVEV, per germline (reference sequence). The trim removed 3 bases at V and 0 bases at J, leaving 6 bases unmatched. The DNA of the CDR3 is TGTGCCAGCAGTTTCCAGGGACTAGCGGGGGGTCAAGCCAAAAACATTCAGTACTTC. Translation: CASSFQGLAGGQAKNIQYF.

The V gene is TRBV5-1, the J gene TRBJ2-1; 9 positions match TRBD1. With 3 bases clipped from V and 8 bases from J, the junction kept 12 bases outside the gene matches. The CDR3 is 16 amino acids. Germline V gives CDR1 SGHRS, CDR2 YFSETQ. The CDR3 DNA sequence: TGCGCCAGCAGCTCTACGCCGGGACAGGGATGGGATGAGCAGTTCTTC. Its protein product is CASSSTPGQGWDEQFF.

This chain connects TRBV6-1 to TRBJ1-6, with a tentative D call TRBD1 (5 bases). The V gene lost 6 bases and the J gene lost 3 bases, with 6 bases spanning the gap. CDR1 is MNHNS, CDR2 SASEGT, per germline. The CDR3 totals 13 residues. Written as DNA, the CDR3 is TGTGCCAGCAGCCAGGGCTATAATTCACCCCTCCACTTT. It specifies CASSQGYNSPLHF.

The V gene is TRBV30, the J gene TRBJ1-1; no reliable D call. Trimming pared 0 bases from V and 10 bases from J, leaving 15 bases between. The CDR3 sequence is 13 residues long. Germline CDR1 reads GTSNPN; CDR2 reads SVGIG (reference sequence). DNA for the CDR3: TGTGCCTGGAGTGTACCTGAGAAAATGAGAGCTTTCTTT. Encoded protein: CAWSVPEKMRAFF.

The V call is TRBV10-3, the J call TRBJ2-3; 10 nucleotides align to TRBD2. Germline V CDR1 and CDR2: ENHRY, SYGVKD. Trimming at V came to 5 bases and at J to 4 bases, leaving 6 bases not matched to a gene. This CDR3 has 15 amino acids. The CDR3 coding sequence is TGTGCCATCAGTTCCGGGACTAGCGATTCAGATACGCAGTATTTT. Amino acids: CAISSGTSDSDTQYF.

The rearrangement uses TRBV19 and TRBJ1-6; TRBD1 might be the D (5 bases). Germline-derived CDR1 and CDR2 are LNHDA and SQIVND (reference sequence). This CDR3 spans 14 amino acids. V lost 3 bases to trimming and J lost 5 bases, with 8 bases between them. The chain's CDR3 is CASSIGTDNSPLHF. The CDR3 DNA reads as TGTGCCAGTAGTATCGGGACTGATAATTCACCCCTCCACTTT. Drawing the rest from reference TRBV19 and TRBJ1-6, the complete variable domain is DGGITQSPKYLFRKEGQNVTLSCEQNLNHDAMYWYRQDPGQGLRLIYYSQIVNDFQKGDIAEGYSVSREKKESFPLTVTSAQKNPTAFYLCASSIGTDNSPLHFGNGTRLTVT.

CDR3 sequence (DNA): TGCGCCAGCAGCCCGGGACAGGGTCGCATCTATGGCTACACCTTC. It yields the protein CASSPGQGRIYGYTF. V usage is TRBV5-1 and J usage is TRBJ1-2; 9 positions match TRBD1. V was pared by 4 bases and J by 4 bases, with 8 bases of the junction left unmatched. Germline V CDR1 and CDR2: SGHRS, YFSETQ. This CDR3 contains 15 residues. The whole variable domain, filled in from reference TRBV5-1 and TRBJ1-2, reads KAGVTQTPRYLIKTRGQQVTLSCSPISGHRSVSWYQQTPGQGLQFLFEYFSETQRNKGNFPGRFSGRQFSNSRSEMNVSTLELGDSALYLCASSPGQGRIYGYTFGSGTRLTVV.

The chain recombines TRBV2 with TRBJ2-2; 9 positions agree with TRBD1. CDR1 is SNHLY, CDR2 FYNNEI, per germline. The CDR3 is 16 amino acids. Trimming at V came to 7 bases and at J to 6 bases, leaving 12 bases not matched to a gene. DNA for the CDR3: TGTGCCAGCACTCTCTTACGAGGACAGGGGCCCGGGGAGCTGTTTTTT. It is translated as CASTLLRGQGPGELFF.

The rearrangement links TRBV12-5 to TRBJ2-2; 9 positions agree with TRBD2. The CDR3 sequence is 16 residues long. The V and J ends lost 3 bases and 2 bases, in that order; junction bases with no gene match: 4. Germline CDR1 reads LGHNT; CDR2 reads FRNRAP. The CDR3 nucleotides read TGTGCTAGTGGTTTAGAAGCGGGAGGTAACACCGGGGAGCTGTTTTTT. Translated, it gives CASGLEAGGNTGELFF.

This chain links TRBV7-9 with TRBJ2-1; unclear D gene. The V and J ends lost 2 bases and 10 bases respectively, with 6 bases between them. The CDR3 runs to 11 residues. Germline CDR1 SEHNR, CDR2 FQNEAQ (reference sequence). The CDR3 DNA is TGTGCCAGCAGCTTAAACGGGGAGCAGTTCTTC. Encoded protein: CASSLNGEQFF.

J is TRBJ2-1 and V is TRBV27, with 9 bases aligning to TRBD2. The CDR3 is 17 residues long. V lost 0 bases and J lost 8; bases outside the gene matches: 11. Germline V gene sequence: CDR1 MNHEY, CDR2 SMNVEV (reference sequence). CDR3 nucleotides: TGTGCCAGCAGTTTATCCCCTTTGAGCGGGAGGAGGGATGAGCAGTTCTTC. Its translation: CASSLSPLSGRRDEQFF.

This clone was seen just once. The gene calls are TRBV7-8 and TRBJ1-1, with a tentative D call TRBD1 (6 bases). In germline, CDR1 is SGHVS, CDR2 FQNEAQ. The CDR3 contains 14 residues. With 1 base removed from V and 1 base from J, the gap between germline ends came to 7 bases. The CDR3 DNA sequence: TGTGCCAGCAGCTTAGAGGACAGGAACACTGAAGCTTTCTTT. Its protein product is CASSLEDRNTEAFF.

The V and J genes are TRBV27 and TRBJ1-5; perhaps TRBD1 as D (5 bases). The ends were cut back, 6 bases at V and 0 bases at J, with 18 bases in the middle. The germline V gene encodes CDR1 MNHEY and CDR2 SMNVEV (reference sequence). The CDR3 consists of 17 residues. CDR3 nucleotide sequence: TGTGCCAGCAGGGGGGGACGAACGTCCGTTAGCAATCAGCCCCAGCATTTT. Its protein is CASRGGRTSVSNQPQHF.

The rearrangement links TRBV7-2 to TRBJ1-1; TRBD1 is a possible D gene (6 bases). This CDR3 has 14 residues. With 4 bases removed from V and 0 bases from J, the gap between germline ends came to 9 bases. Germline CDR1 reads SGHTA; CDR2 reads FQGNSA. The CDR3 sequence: CASSWTALNTEAFF. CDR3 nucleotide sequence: TGTGCCAGCAGCTGGACAGCGCTGAACACTGAAGCTTTCTTT.

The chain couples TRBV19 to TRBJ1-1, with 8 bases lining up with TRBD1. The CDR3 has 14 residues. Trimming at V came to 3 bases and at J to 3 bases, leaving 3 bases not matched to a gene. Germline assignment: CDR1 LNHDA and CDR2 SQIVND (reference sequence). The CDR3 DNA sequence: TGTGCCAGTAGTATGGGACAGGTATACACTGAAGCTTTCTTT. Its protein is CASSMGQVYTEAFF.

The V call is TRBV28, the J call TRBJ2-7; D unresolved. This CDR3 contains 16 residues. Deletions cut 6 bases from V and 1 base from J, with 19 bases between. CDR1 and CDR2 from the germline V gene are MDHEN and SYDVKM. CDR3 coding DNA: TGTGCCAGCAGCGTCAGAGAAGAGGTCGGTTCCTACGAGCAGTACTTC. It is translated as CASSVREEVGSYEQYF.

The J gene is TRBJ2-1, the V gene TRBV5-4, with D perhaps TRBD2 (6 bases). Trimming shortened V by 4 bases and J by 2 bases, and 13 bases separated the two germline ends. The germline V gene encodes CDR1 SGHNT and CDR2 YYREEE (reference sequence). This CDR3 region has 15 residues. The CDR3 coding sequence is TGTGCCAGCAGCCTTATTAGCGGTACCTACAATGAGCAGTTCTTC. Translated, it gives CASSLISGTYNEQFF.

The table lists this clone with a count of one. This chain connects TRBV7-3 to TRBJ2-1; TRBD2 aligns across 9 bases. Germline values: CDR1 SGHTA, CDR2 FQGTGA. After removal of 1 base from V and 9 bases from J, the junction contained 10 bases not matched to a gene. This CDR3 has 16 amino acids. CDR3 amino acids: CASSLRGGGAAGEQFF. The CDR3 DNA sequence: TGTGCCAGCAGCTTAAGAGGCGGGGGGGCCGCAGGTGAGCAGTTCTTC.

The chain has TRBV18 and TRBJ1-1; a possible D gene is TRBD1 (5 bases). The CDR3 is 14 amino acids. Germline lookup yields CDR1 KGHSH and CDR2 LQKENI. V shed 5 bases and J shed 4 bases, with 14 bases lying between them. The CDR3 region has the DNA TGTGCCAGCTCAACCAAGGGAGGGACCACTGAAGCTTTCTTT. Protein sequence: CASSTKGGTTEAFF.